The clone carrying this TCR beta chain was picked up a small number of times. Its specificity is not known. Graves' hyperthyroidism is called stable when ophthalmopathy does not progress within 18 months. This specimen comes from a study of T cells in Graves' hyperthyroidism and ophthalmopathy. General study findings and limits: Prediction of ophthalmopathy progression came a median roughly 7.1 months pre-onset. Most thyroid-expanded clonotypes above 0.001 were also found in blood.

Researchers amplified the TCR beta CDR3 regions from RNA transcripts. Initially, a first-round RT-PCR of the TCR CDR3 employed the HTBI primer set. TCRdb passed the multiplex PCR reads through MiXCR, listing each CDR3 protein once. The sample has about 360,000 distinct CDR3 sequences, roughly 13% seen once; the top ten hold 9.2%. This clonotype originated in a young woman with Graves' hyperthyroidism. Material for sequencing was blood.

CDR3 in DNA: TGTGCCACCAGCAGAGATGAGGGGCCCCAGCATTTT. This translates into CATSRDEGPQHF. The V and J genes are TRBV15 and TRBJ1-5, with D unclear. From germline, CDR1 is LNHNV and CDR2 YYDKDF (reference sequence). The V gene lost 0 bases and the J gene lost 9 bases, with 6 bases spanning the gap. The CDR3 loop spans 12 amino acids.